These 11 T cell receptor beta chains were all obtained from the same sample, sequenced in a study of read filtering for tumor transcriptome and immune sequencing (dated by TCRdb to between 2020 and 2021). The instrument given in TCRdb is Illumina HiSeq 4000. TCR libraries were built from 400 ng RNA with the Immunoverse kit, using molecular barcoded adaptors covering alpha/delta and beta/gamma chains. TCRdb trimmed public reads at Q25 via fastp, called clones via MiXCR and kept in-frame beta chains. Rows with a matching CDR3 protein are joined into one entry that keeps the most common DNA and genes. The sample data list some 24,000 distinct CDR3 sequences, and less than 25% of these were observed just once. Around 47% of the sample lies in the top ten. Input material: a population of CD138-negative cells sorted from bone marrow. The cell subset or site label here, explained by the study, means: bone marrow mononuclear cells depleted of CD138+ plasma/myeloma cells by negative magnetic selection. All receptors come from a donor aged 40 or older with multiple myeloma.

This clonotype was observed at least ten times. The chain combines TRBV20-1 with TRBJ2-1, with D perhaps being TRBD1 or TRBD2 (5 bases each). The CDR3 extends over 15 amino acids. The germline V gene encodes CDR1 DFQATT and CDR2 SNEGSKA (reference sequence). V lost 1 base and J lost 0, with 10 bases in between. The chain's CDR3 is CSARVGGSSYNEQFF. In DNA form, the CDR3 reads TGCAGTGCTAGAGTTGGGGGTAGCTCCTACAATGAGCAGTTCTTC.

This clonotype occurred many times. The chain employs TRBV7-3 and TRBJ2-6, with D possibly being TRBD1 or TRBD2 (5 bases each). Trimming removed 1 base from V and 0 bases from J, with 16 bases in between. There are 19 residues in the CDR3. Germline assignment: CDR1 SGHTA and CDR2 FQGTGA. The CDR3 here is CASSLIAGTKSSGANVLTF. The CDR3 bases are TGTGCCAGCAGCTTAATAGCCGGGACGAAAAGCTCTGGGGCCAACGTCCTGACTTTC.

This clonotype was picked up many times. The CDR3 DNA follows: TGTGCCATCCTCGTCGGAGCGGGGGGGTATCCAGATACGCAGTATTTT. Translation gives CAILVGAGGYPDTQYF. The gene calls are TRBV6-1 and TRBJ2-3, with 10 positions matching TRBD2. The CDR3 is made up of 16 amino acids. Germline lookup yields CDR1 MNHNS and CDR2 SASEGT. With 10 bases clipped from V and 4 bases from J, the junction kept 14 bases outside the gene matches.

CDR3 coding DNA: TGTGCCAGCAGTCCCGGGACATTAGAAGGCTACACCTTC. Encoded protein: CASSPGTLEGYTF. V usage is TRBV6-1 and J usage is TRBJ1-2; D might be TRBD1 (6 bases). The CDR3 contains 13 residues. V lost 5 bases to trimming and J lost 8 bases, with 15 bases between them. CDR1 MNHNS and CDR2 SASEGT come from the germline V gene.

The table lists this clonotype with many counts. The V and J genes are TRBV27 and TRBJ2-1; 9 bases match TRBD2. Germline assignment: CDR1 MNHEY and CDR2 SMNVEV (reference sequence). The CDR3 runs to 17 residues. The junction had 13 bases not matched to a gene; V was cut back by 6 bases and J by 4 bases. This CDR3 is CASSPSIAGAPYNEQFF. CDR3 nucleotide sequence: TGTGCCAGCAGCCCGTCAATAGCGGGGGCCCCTTACAATGAGCAGTTCTTC.

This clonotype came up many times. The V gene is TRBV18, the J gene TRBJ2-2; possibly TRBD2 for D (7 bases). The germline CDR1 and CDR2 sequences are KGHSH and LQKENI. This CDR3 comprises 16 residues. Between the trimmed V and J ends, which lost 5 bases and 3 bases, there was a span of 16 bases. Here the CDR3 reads CASSLTGGRDTGELFF. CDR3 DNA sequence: TGTGCCAGCTCATTGACGGGGGGCCGCGACACCGGGGAGCTGTTTTTT.

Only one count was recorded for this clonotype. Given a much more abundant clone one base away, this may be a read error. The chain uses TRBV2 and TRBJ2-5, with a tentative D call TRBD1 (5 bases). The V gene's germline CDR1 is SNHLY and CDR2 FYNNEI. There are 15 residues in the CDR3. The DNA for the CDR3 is TGTGCCGGCAGTCAAGGGGCAGCTCGACGAAAGACCCAGTACTTC. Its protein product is CAGSQGAARRKTQYF. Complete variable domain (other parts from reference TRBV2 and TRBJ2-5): EPEVTQTPSHQVTQMGQEVILRCVPISNHLYFYWYRQILGQKVEFLVSFYNNEISEKSEIFDDQFSVERPDGSNFTLKIRSTKLEDSAMYFCAGSQGAARRKTQYFGPGTRLLVL.

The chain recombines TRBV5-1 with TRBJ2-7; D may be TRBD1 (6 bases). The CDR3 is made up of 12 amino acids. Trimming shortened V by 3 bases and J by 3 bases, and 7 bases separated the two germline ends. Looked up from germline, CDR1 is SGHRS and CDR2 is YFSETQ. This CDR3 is CASSSDSYEQYF. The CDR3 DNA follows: TGCGCCAGCAGCTCGGACAGCTACGAGCAGTACTTC.

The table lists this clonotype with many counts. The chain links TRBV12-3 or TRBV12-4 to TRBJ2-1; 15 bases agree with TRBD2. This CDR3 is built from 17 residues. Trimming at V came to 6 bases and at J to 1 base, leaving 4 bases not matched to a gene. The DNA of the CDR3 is TGTGCCAGCAGCGGACTAGCGGGGGGGGTATCCTACAATGAGCAGTTCTTC. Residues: CASSGLAGGVSYNEQFF.

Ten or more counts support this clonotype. CDR3 sequence reads: CASSAGTGSHEQYF. As DNA, the CDR3 is TGTGCCAGCAGCGCCGGGACAGGGTCTCACGAGCAGTACTTC. The gene calls are TRBV21-1 and TRBJ2-7; the table's D call, TRBD1, was not checked against the DNA. TRBV21-1 is classified as a pseudogene. This CDR3 has 14 amino acids.

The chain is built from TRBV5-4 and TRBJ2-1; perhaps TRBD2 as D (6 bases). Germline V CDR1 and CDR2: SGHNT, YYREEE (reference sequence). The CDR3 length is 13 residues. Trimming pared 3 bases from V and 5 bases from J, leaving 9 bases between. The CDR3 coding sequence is TGTGCCAGCAGCTCCGGGGGAGACAATGAGCAGTTCTTC. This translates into CASSSGGDNEQFF. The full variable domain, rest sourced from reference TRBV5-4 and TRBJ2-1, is ETGVTQSPTHLIKTRGQQVTLRCSSQSGHNTVSWYQQALGQGPQFIFQYYREEENGRGNFPPRFSGLQFPNYSSELNVNALELDDSALYLCASSSGGDNEQFFGPGTRLTVL.